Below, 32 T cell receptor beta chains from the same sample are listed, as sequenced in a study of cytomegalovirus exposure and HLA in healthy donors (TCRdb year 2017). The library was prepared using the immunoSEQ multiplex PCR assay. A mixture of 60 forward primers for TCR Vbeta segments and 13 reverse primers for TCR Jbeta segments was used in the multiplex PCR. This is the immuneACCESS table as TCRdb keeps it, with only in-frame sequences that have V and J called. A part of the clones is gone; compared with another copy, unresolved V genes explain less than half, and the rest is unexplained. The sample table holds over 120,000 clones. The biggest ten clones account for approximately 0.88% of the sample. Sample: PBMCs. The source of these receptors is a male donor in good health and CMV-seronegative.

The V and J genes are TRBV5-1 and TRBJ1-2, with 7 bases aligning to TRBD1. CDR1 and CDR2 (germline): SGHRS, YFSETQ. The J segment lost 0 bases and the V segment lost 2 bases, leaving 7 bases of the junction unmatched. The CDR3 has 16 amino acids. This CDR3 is CASSFDGTVANYGYTF. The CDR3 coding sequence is TGCGCCAGCAGCTTCGACGGGACAGTAGCTAACTATGGCTACACCTTC.

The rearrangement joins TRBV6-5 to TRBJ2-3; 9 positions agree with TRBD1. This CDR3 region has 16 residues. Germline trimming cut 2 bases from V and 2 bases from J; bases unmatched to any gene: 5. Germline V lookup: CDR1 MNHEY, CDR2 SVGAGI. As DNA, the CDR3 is TGTGCCAGCAGTTACGGACAGGGGACCCACACAGATACGCAGTATTTT. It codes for CASSYGQGTHTDTQYF.

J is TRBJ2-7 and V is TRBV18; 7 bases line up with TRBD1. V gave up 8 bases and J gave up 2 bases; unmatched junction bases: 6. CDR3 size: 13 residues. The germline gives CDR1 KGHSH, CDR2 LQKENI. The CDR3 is CASTLDRTYEQYF. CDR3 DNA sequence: TGTGCCAGCACTTTGGACAGGACCTACGAGCAGTACTTC.

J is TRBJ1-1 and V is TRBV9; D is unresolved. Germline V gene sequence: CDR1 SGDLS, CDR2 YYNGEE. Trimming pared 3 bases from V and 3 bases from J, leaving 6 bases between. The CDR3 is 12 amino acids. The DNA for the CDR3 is TGTGCCAGCAGCGACAGATACACTGAAGCTTTCTTT. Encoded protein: CASSDRYTEAFF.

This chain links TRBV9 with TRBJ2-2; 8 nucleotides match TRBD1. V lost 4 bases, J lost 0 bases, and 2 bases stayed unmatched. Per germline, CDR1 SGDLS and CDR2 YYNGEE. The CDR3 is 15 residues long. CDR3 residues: CASSLQGANTGELFF. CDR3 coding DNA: TGTGCCAGCAGCCTACAGGGGGCGAACACCGGGGAGCTGTTTTTT.

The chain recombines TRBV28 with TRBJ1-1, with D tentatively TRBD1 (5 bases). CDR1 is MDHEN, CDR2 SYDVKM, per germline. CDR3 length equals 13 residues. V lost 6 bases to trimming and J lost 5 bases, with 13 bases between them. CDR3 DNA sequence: TGTGCCAGCAGCGCTGGGGGGGGGACTGAAGCTTTCTTT. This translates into CASSAGGGTEAFF.

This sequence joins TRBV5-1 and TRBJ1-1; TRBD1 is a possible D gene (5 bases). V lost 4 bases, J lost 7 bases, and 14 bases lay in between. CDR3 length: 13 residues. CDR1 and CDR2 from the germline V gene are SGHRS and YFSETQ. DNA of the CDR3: TGCGCCAGCAGCGATCAGGGCCTGGGTGAAGCTTTCTTT. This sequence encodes CASSDQGLGEAFF.

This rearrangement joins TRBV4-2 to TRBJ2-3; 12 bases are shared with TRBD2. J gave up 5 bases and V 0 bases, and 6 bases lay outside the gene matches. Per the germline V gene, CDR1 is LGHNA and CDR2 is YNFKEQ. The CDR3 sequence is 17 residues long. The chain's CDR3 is CASSQDRLAGVLDTQYF. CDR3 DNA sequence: TGTGCCAGCAGCCAAGACCGACTAGCGGGGGTTTTAGATACGCAGTATTTT.

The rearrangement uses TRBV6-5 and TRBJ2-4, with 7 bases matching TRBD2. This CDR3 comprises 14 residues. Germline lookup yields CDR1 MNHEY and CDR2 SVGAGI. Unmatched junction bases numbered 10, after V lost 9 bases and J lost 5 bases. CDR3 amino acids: CASADGRKQNIQYF. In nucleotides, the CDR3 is TGTGCCAGTGCGGACGGGAGGAAGCAAAACATTCAGTACTTC.

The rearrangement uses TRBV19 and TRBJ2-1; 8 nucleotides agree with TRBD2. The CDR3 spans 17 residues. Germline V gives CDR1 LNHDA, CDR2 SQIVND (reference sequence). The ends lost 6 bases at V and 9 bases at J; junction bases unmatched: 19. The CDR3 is CASSPQAVGLDDIEQFF. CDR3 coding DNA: TGTGCCAGTAGCCCTCAGGCGGTGGGACTAGATGATATTGAGCAGTTCTTC.

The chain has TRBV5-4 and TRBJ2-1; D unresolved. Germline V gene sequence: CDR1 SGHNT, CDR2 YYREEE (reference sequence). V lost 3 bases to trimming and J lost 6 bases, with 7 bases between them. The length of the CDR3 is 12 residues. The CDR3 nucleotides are TGTGCCAGCAGCTCCGGTGGCAATGAGCAGTTCTTC. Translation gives CASSSGGNEQFF.

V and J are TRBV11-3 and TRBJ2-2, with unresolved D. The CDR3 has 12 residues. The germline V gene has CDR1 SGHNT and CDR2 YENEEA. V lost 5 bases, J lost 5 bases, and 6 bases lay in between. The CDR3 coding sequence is TGTGCCAGCAGCCCGAGGACCGGGGAGCTGTTTTTT. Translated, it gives CASSPRTGELFF.

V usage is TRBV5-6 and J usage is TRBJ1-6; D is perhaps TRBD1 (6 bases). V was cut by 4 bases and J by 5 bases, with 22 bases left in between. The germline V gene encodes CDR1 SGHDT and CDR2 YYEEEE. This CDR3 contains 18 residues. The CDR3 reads CASSLGRGTPGHNSPLHF. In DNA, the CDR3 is TGTGCCAGCAGCCTCGGGAGGGGGACCCCGGGGCATAATTCACCCCTCCACTTT.

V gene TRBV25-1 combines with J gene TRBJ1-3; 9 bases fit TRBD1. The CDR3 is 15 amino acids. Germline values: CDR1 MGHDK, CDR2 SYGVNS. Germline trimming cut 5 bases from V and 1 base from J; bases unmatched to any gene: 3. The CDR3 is CASSPDRGSGNTIYF. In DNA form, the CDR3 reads TGTGCCAGCAGTCCCGACAGGGGGTCTGGAAACACCATATATTTT.

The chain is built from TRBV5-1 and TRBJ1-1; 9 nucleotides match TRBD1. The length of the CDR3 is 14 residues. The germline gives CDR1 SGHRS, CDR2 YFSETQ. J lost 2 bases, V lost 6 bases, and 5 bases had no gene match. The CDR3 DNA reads TGCGCCAGCACCTTACAGGGGGCCAACACTGAAGCTTTCTTT. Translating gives CASTLQGANTEAFF.

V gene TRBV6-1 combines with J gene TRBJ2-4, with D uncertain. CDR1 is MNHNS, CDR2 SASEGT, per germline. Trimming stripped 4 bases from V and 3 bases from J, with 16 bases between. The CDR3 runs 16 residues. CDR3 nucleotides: TGTGCCAGCAGTGCCTCCGGGTTATCCAGCAAAAACATTCAGTACTTC. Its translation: CASSASGLSSKNIQYF.

Here the CDR3 reads CASRNTAETQYF. The CDR3 nucleotides read TGTGCCAGCAGAAACACAGCCGAGACCCAGTACTTC. The chain couples TRBV6-5 to TRBJ2-5; D is unresolved. The V end lost 6 bases, the J end lost 5 bases, and 10 bases lay between the germline ends. CDR1 MNHEY and CDR2 SVGAGI come from the germline V gene. The CDR3 sequence is 12 residues long.

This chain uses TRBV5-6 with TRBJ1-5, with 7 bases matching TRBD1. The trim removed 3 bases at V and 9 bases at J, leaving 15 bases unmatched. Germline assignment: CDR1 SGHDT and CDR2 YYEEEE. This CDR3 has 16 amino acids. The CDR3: CASSWAPTGPYGPQHF. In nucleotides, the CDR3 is TGTGCCAGCAGCTGGGCACCGACAGGGCCATACGGGCCCCAGCATTTT.

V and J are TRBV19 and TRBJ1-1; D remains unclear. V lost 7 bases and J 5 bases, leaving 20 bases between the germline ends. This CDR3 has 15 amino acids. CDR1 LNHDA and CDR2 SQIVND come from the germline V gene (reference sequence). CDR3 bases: TGTGCCAGTACCAGCGGGGAAATTGGGTGGACTGAAGCTTTCTTT. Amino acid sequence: CASTSGEIGWTEAFF.

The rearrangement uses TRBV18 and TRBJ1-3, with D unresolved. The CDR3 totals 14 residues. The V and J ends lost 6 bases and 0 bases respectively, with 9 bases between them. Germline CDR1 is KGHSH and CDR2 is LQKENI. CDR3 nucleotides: TGTGCCAGCTCTCAGACAATCTCTGGAAACACCATATATTTT. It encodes CASSQTISGNTIYF.

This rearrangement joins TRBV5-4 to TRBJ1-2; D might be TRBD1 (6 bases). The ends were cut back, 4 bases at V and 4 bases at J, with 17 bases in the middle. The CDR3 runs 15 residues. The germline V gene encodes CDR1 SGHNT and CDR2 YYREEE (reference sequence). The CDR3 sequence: CASSLRGGNFYGYTF. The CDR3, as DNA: TGTGCCAGCAGCCTGAGGGGGGGGAACTTCTATGGCTACACCTTC.

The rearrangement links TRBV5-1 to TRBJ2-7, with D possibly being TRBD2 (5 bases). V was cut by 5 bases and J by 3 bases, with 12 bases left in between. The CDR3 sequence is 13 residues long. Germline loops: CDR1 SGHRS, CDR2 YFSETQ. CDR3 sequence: CASSVGAGYEQYF. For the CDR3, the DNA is TGCGCCAGCAGTGTGGGTGCGGGCTACGAGCAGTACTTC.

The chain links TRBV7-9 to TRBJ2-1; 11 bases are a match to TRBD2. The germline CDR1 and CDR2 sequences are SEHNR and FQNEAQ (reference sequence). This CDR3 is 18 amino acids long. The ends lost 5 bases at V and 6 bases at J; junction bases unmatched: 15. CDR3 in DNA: TGTGCCAGCAGCCATCCGCGACTTACTAGCGGGGGCCTCAATGAGCAGTTCTTC. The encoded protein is CASSHPRLTSGGLNEQFF.

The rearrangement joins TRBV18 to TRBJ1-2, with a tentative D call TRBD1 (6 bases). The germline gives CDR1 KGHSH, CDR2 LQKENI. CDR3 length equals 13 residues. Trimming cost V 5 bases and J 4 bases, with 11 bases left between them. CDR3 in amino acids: CASSTTGIYGYTF. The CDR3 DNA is TGTGCCAGCTCAACTACAGGGATCTATGGCTACACCTTC.

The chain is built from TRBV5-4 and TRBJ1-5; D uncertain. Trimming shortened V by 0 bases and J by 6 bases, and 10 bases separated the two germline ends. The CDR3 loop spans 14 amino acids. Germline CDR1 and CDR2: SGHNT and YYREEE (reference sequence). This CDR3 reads CASSLAGDGQPQHF. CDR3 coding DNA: TGTGCCAGCAGCTTGGCCGGGGATGGTCAGCCCCAGCATTTT.

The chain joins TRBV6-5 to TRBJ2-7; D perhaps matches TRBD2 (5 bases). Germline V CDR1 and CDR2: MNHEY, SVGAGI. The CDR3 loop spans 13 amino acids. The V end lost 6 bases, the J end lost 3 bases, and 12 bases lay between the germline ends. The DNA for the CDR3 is TGTGCCAGCAGACCAGCGGCAATCTACGAGCAGTACTTC. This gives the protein CASRPAAIYEQYF.

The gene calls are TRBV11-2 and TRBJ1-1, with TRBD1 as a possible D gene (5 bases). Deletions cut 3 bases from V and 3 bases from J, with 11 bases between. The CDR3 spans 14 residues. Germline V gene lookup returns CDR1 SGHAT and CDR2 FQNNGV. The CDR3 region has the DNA TGTGCCAGCAGCTTTGACAGACAGTACACTGAAGCTTTCTTT. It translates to CASSFDRQYTEAFF.

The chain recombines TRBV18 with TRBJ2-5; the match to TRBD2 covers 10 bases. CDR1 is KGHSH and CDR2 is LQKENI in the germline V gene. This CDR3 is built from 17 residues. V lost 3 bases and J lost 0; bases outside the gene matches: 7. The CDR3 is CASSPGGGLANQETQYF. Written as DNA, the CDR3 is TGTGCCAGCTCACCGGGAGGGGGACTAGCGAACCAAGAGACCCAGTACTTC.

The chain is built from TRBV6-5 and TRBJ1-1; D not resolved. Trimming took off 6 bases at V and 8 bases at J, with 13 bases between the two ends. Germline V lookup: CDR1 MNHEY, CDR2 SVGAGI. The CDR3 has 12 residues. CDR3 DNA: TGTGCCAGCAGACCGCGGGCAGCAGAAGCTTTCTTT. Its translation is CASRPRAAEAFF.

The CDR3 DNA reads TGTGCCTGGAGCCGAACTAGCGCCGATGGAGAGACCCAGTACTTC. This encodes CAWSRTSADGETQYF. The chain recombines TRBV30 with TRBJ2-5, with 7 bases fitting TRBD2. V lost 3 bases and J lost 4; bases outside the gene matches: 11. The CDR3 length is 15 residues. Germline CDR1 is GTSNPN and CDR2 is SVGIG (reference sequence).

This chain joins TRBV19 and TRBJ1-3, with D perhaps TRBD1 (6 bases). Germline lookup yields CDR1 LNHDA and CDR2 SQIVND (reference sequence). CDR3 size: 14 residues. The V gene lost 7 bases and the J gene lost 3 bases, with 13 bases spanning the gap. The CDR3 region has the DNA TGTGCCAGTATCACCAGGGGCAGTGGAAACACCATATATTTT. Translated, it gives CASITRGSGNTIYF.

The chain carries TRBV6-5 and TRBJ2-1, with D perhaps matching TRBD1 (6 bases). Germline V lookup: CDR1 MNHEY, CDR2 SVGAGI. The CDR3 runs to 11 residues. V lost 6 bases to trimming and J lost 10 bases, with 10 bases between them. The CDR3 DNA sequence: TGTGCCAGCAGAACCACAGGGGAGCAGTTCTTC. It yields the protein CASRTTGEQFF.